The 2 T cell receptor beta chains below were found in one sample sequenced in a study of PD-1 blockade in mismatch repair-deficient tumors. TCRdb's copy holds only in-frame clones and misses some; the assay was immunoSEQ multiplex PCR. The sample lists some 120,000 clones, around nine tenths occurring once. The source material was peripheral blood, sampled 70 to 73 weeks after starting pembrolizumab. The receptors were sampled from an adult with mismatch repair-deficient cancer.

This chain joins TRBV11-3 and TRBJ1-2; D is perhaps TRBD1 (6 bases). CDR1 and CDR2 from the germline V gene are SGHNT and YENEEA. V was shortened by 5 bases and J by 4 bases, with 11 bases between the two germline ends. CDR3 size: 13 residues. CDR3 in amino acids: CASSPRGGYGYTF. The CDR3 DNA reads TGTGCCAGCAGCCCCAGGGGCGGCTATGGCTACACCTTC.

V and J are TRBV5-4 and TRBJ2-7; D may match TRBD1 or TRBD2 (5 bases each). Looked up from germline, CDR1 is SGHNT and CDR2 is YYREEE (reference sequence). The V and J ends lost 4 bases and 5 bases respectively, with 13 bases between them. CDR3 length: 13 amino acids. The CDR3 coding sequence is TGTGCCAGCAGCGGGGGAGTAAATGACGAGCAGTACTTC. Translating it yields CASSGGVNDEQYF.